These T cell receptor beta chains were read from a single sample in a study of vaccination effects on CD4 cells after COVID-19. The antigens of these receptors remain unknown. The protocol was immunoSEQ multiplex PCR, while the TCRdb copy is restricted to in-frame clones and leaves out a portion. The repertoire holds fewer than 75,000 clones, approximately 72% seen once, with 3.5% to 5.5% in the top ten. The starting material was CD4+ T cells from PBMCs cultured without peptide, obtained after COVID-19 vaccination. These TCRs come from a human donor who received a COVID-19 vaccine. The CDR3 runs from the conserved cysteine through the conserved F or W. A D gene is named only where the DNA matches it firmly. Only part of the rows carry a size: once, few, many, or a class if the clone is expanded.

clone size: .; V gene: TRBV2; J gene: TRBJ2-2; D gene: TRBD2; CDR3 length: 16; CDR3 DNA: TGTGCCAGCAGTCTCGGATCAGGACTAGGGGCCGGGGAGCTGTTTTTT; CDR3 protein: CASSLGSGLGAGELFF
clone size: .; V gene: TRBV5-6; J gene: TRBJ2-1; D gene: .; CDR3 length: 16; CDR3 DNA: TGTGCCAGCAGCTTGGTTGTGATAGCGGATTACAATGAGCAGTTCTTC; CDR3 protein: CASSLVVIADYNEQFF
clone size: .; V gene: TRBV9; J gene: TRBJ2-3; D gene: TRBD2; CDR3 length: 16; CDR3 DNA: TGTGCCAGCAGCTTCCGGACTAGCGGCCGCACAGATACGCAGTATTTT; CDR3 protein: CASSFRTSGRTDTQYF
clone size: .; V gene: TRBV5-6; J gene: TRBJ2-5; D gene: TRBD2; CDR3 length: 16; CDR3 DNA: TGTGCCAGCAGCTTTCGAAGAATAGCGGGAGCAGAGACCCAGTACTTC; CDR3 protein: CASSFRRIAGAETQYF
clone size: few; V gene: TRBV2; J gene: TRBJ1-2; D gene: .; CDR3 length: 14; CDR3 DNA: TGTGCCAGCAGCAGGGACGGAGGAGGGCATGGCTACACCTTC; CDR3 protein: CASSRDGGGHGYTF
clone size: few; V gene: TRBV2; J gene: TRBJ1-4; D gene: .; CDR3 length: 14; CDR3 DNA: TGTGCCAGCAGTGTTCAGGATTTGAGGGAAAAACTGTTTTTT; CDR3 protein: CASSVQDLREKLFF
clone size: .; V gene: TRBV7-2; J gene: TRBJ1-2; D gene: .; CDR3 length: 19; CDR3 DNA: TGTGCCAGCAGCTTAGCCCTGGGCCGTCGGTCCGGGTCCCACTATGGCTACACCTTC; CDR3 protein: CASSLALGRRSGSHYGYTF
clone size: .; V gene: TRBV4-1; J gene: TRBJ1-5; D gene: .; CDR3 length: 15; CDR3 DNA: TGCGCCAGCAGCCAAGAAGGGGGGAGCAATCAGCCCCAGCATTTT; CDR3 protein: CASSQEGGSNQPQHF
clone size: .; V gene: TRBV10-3; J gene: TRBJ1-2; D gene: .; CDR3 length: 15; CDR3 DNA: TGTGCCATCAGTGAGTCGAACGGGGGTTACTATGGCTACACCTTC; CDR3 protein: CAISESNGGYYGYTF
clone size: .; V gene: TRBV24-1; J gene: TRBJ2-7; D gene: .; CDR3 length: 13; CDR3 DNA: TGTGCCACCAGTGACCCGAACCGCTACGAGCAGTACTTC; CDR3 protein: CATSDPNRYEQYF
clone size: .; V gene: TRBV5-1; J gene: TRBJ1-1; D gene: .; CDR3 length: 16; CDR3 DNA: TGCGCCAGCAGCTTAGGAGGTACTATCCCGGGGACTGAAGCTTTCTTT; CDR3 protein: CASSLGGTIPGTEAFF